A single sample gave rise to the 24 T cell receptor beta chains below, sequenced in a study of breast tumors, draining lymph nodes, adjacent tissues (TCRdb year 2016). Lymph node samples came from the axillary draining lymph nodes of breast cancer patients. The method behind the library was multiplex PCR. This sample was sequenced with an Illumina HiSeq 2000. The public sequencing data were trimmed at Q25 with fastp and processed into clonotypes with MiXCR by TCRdb, which kept only in-frame beta chains. Rows are combined by CDR3 protein, so each entry shows the most common genes and DNA. For this sample the table gives tens of thousands of distinct CDR3 sequences, of which approximately 20% were detected only once. The leading ten clones occupy 2% to 3% of the sample. Sequencing was carried out using axillary lymph node tissue. Source of these receptors: a female donor with breast cancer. Some clones in this sample may be carry-over from other donors' samples.

At least ten counts were recorded for this clonotype. The V call is TRBV19, the J call TRBJ1-5; the D is unclear. The germline CDR1 and CDR2 sequences are LNHDA and SQIVND (reference sequence). Trimming pared 5 bases from V and 0 bases from J, leaving 17 bases between. The CDR3 has 17 residues. The CDR3 DNA reads as TGTGCCAGTAGTTTCCGGGTCGCACCGTATAGCAATCAGCCCCAGCATTTT. This sequence encodes CASSFRVAPYSNQPQHF.

The V and J genes are TRBV28 and TRBJ2-1, with D maybe TRBD2 (5 bases). V lost 3 bases, J lost 4 bases, and 10 bases lay in between. Germline values: CDR1 MDHEN, CDR2 SYDVKM. This CDR3 has 14 amino acids. CDR3 DNA sequence: TGTGCCAGCAGTTTGCCCACTAGGTACAATGAGCAGTTCTTC. This translates into CASSLPTRYNEQFF.

The CDR3 DNA reads as TGTGCCAGCAGCCCGCAGGGAGGCACTGAAGCTTTCTTT. Translation: CASSPQGGTEAFF. This sequence joins TRBV7-6 and TRBJ1-1, with D tentatively TRBD1 (5 bases). The CDR3 sequence is 13 residues long. Germline V gene sequence: CDR1 SGHVS, CDR2 FNYEAQ. Trimming took 5 bases from V and 4 from J, leaving 11 bases between them.

This clonotype was counted ten times or more. J is TRBJ1-2 and V is TRBV7-9; 7 bases match TRBD1. Germline V lookup: CDR1 SEHNR, CDR2 FQNEAQ (reference sequence). V lost 4 bases to trimming and J lost 4 bases; unmatched junction nucleotides: 3. This CDR3 is built from 13 residues. As DNA, the CDR3 is TGTGCCAGCAGCTGGACAGGCGGCTATGGCTACACCTTC. This sequence encodes CASSWTGGYGYTF.

The sample holds many counts of this clonotype. The V gene is TRBV10-3, the J gene TRBJ2-1, with 8 bases aligning to TRBD2. With 8 bases clipped from V and 5 bases from J, the junction kept 14 bases outside the gene matches. The CDR3 is 16 residues long. CDR1 ENHRY and CDR2 SYGVKD come from the germline V gene. The CDR3 DNA follows: TGTGCCATCTCTCTGGGGAGGACTAGCAAAGACAATGAGCAGTTCTTC. Translating gives CAISLGRTSKDNEQFF.

Concerning this clonotype itself: A much bigger clone sits one base away, suggesting this may be a read error. This sequence joins TRBV6-1 and TRBJ1-5, with no clear D. The CDR3 extends over 14 amino acids. V lost 7 bases and J lost 4, with 14 bases in between. Per the germline V gene, CDR1 is MNHNS and CDR2 is SASEGT. This chain's CDR3 is CASIPDGENQPQHF. In DNA form, the CDR3 reads TGTGCCAGCATTCCGGACGGGGAAAATCAGCCCCAGCATTTT.

This clonotype was seen ten or more times. This chain uses TRBV20-1 with TRBJ1-2; D is unclear. CDR3 size: 12 residues. CDR1 and CDR2 from the germline V gene are DFQATT and SNEGSKA (reference sequence). Trimming cost V 3 bases and J 5 bases, with 10 bases left between them. In nucleotides, the CDR3 is TGCAGTGCTAGGAGCCGACATTATGGCTACACCTTC. Its translation: CSARSRHYGYTF.

The sample holds many counts of this clonotype. J is TRBJ2-5 and V is TRBV20-1; 13 bases are a match to TRBD2. The germline gives CDR1 DFQATT, CDR2 SNEGSKA (reference sequence). With 5 bases clipped from V and 6 bases from J, the junction kept 6 bases outside the gene matches. The CDR3 runs to 14 residues. As DNA, the CDR3 is TGCAGTGCTTGGACTAGCGGGAGCGGACAGACCCAGTACTTC. It codes for CSAWTSGSGQTQYF.

This clonotype was counted at least ten times. The chain is built from TRBV20-1 and TRBJ2-7; D is perhaps TRBD1 or TRBD2 (5 bases each). In germline, CDR1 is DFQATT, CDR2 SNEGSKA (reference sequence). V lost 6 bases and J 3 bases, leaving 12 bases between the germline ends. The CDR3 covers 12 residues. In DNA form, the CDR3 reads TGCAGTGCGGGGGACGGGGACTACGAGCAGTACTTC. Its translation is CSAGDGDYEQYF.

On this clonotype: Just one base apart from a much larger clone, this may be a read error. The chain recombines TRBV4-2 with TRBJ2-1; possibly TRBD2 for D (5 bases). Germline CDR1 LGHNA, CDR2 YNFKEQ. V gave up 4 bases and J gave up 9 bases, with 16 bases separating them. This CDR3 has 14 amino acids. CDR3 nucleotides: TGTGCCAGCAGCCGAGCCGGAGGCCGGGGTGAGCAGTTCTTC. This codes for CASSRAGGRGEQFF.

At least ten counts were recorded for this clonotype. The chain employs TRBV6-5 and TRBJ2-3; possible D gene TRBD2, 6 bases. The V gene's germline CDR1 is MNHEY and CDR2 SVGAGI. The V end lost 2 bases, the J end lost 2 bases, and 11 bases lay between the germline ends. The CDR3 consists of 15 residues. CDR3 sequence: CASSYLRGTTDTQYF. CDR3 bases: TGTGCCAGCAGTTACCTGCGGGGAACCACAGATACGCAGTATTTT.

This clonotype was detected ten times or more. This chain connects TRBV7-6 to TRBJ1-5; the D is unclear. Trimming took 5 bases from V and 6 from J, leaving 8 bases between them. CDR3 length: 12 amino acids. Per the germline V gene, CDR1 is SGHVS and CDR2 is FNYEAQ. CDR3 loop: CASSKKGQPQHF. CDR3 coding DNA: TGTGCCAGCAGCAAGAAGGGTCAGCCCCAGCATTTT.

This clonotype occurred many times. The chain links TRBV2 to TRBJ1-2; D remains unclear. Trimming took off 8 bases at V and 7 bases at J, with 14 bases between the two ends. CDR1 and CDR2 from the germline V gene are SNHLY and FYNNEI. The CDR3 is made up of 12 amino acids. This CDR3 is CASLIKSPGYTF. The CDR3 bases are TGTGCCAGCCTTATAAAGAGCCCTGGCTACACCTTC.

This clonotype has a count of ten or more. This chain connects TRBV9 to TRBJ2-3; TRBD2 matches 10 bases. The trim removed 4 bases at V and 2 bases at J, leaving 10 bases unmatched. Germline V gene data show CDR1 as SGDLS and CDR2 as YYNGEE. The CDR3 loop spans 17 amino acids. CDR3 sequence (DNA): TGTGCCAGCAGCCCCTGGGGTAGCGGGAGGTCCACAGATACGCAGTATTTT. Residues: CASSPWGSGRSTDTQYF.

This clonotype was recorded a few times. The DNA for the CDR3 is TGTGCCAGTAGTCTCCTCGGAATGGGTCGGAGCAATCAGCCCCAGCATTTT. It encodes CASSLLGMGRSNQPQHF. The V call is TRBV19, the J call TRBJ1-5; D remains unclear. Germline loops: CDR1 LNHDA, CDR2 SQIVND (reference sequence). Trimming left V 5 bases short and J 1 base short, with 18 bases between. This CDR3 has 17 amino acids.

This chain links TRBV9 with TRBJ2-7; maybe TRBD1 (6 bases). V lost 4 bases and J 4 bases, leaving 15 bases between the germline ends. CDR3 size: 14 residues. In germline, CDR1 is SGDLS, CDR2 YYNGEE. The CDR3 loop is CASSLRWDKYEQYF. The CDR3 bases are TGTGCCAGCAGCTTGAGATGGGACAAATACGAGCAGTACTTC.

This clonotype was detected ten times or more. The V gene is TRBV10-3, the J gene TRBJ2-5; possibly TRBD1 for D (6 bases). V gave up 6 bases and J gave up 2 bases, with 13 bases separating them. The CDR3 runs 14 residues. Germline loops: CDR1 ENHRY, CDR2 SYGVKD. CDR3 residues: CAISDSDRQETQYF. CDR3 bases: TGTGCCATCAGCGACTCGGACAGACAAGAGACCCAGTACTTC.

This clonotype was detected many times. This chain links TRBV12-3 or TRBV12-4 with TRBJ1-2; D remains ambiguous. The CDR3 loop spans 12 amino acids. The V and J ends lost 8 bases and 5 bases respectively, with 12 bases between them. The DNA for the CDR3 is TGTGCCAGCGGAAAGTTTGGGTATGGCTACACCTTC. Its protein product is CASGKFGYGYTF.

For this clonotype: A read error may explain this, as a much larger clone is one base away. The V and J genes are TRBV6-5 and TRBJ2-7; weak D call: TRBD2 (6 bases). The CDR3 extends over 14 amino acids. Per the germline V gene, CDR1 is MNHEY and CDR2 is SVGAGI. V was cut by 5 bases and J by 3 bases, with 14 bases left in between. CDR3 amino acids: CASSKGLSFYEQYF. The CDR3 DNA reads as TGTGCCAGCAGTAAGGGACTGTCATTCTACGAGCAGTACTTC.

This clonotype was counted at least ten times. This chain connects TRBV11-3 to TRBJ2-7, with 11 bases identical to TRBD2. After removal of 6 bases from V and 2 bases from J, the junction contained 0 bases not matched to a gene. This CDR3 spans 13 amino acids. The germline gives CDR1 SGHNT, CDR2 YENEEA. The CDR3 DNA sequence: TGTGCCAGCAGTAGCGGGAGGGCCTACGAGCAGTACTTC. This sequence encodes CASSSGRAYEQYF.

The V call is TRBV6-5, the J call TRBJ2-1; the match to TRBD2 covers 13 bases. There are 14 residues in the CDR3. Germline CDR1 reads MNHEY; CDR2 reads SVGAGI. V lost 6 bases, J lost 7 bases, and 3 bases stayed unmatched. The CDR3 nucleotides read TGTGCCAGCAGACCGGGACTAGCGGGAAATGAGCAGTTCTTC. This sequence encodes CASRPGLAGNEQFF.

This clonotype was counted ten times or more. The CDR3 DNA reads as TGTGCCAGCAGCTCTCACAGGGGGGCTAACTATGGCTACACCTTC. Translation gives CASSSHRGANYGYTF. The chain uses TRBV11-2 and TRBJ1-2; TRBD1 aligns across 8 bases. There are 15 residues in the CDR3. The J segment lost 0 bases and the V segment lost 4 bases, leaving 4 bases of the junction unmatched. Germline V gene sequence: CDR1 SGHAT, CDR2 FQNNGV.

This clonotype was seen repeatedly, ten times or more. The CDR3: CSGGTRAQETQYF. In nucleotides, the CDR3 is TGCAGCGGCGGGACTAGGGCACAAGAGACCCAGTACTTC. The chain recombines TRBV29-1 with TRBJ2-5; 8 nucleotides line up with TRBD2. Germline CDR1 and CDR2: SQVTM and ANQGSEA. V shed 7 bases and J 2 bases; nucleotides not matched to a gene: 6. CDR3 length equals 13 residues.

Turning to this clonotype: This may be a read error: a much more frequent sequence differs by one nucleotide. The chain has TRBV6-5 and TRBJ2-7; D may be TRBD1 or TRBD2 (5 bases each). The V gene's germline CDR1 is MNHEY and CDR2 SVGAGI. The length of the CDR3 is 14 residues. The CDR3 protein is CASSYGQGPYEQHF. CDR3 coding DNA: TGTGCCAGCAGTTATGGGCAGGGACCCTACGAGCAGCACTTC.